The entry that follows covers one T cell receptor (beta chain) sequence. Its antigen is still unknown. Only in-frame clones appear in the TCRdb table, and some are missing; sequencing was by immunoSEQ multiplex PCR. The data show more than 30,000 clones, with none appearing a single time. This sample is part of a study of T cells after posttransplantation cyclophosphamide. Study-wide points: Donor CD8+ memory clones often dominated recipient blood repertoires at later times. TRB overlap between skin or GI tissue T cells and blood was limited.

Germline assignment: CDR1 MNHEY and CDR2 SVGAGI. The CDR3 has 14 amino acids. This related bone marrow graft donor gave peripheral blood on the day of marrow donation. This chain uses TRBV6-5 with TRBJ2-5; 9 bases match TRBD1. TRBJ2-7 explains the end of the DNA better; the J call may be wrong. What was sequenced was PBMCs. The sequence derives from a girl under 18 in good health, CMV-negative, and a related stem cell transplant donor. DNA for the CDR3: TGTGCCAGCAGTCGACAGGGGGGGAACTACGAGCAGTACTTC. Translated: CASSRQGGNYEQYF.